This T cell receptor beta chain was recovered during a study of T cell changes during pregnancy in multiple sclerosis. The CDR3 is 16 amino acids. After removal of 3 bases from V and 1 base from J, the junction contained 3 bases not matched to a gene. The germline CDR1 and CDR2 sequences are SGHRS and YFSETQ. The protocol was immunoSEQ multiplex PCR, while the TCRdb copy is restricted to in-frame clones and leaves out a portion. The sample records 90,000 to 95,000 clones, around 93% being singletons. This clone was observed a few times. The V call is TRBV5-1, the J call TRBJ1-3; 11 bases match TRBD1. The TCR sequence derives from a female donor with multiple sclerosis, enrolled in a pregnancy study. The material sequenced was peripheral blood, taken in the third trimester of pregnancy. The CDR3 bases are TGCGCCAGCAGCTGGACAGGGGGCGCTTCTGGAAACACCATATATTTT. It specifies CASSWTGGASGNTIYF. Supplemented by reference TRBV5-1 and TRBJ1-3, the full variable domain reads KAGVTQTPRYLIKTRGQQVTLSCSPISGHRSVSWYQQTPGQGLQFLFEYFSETQRNKGNFPGRFSGRQFSNSRSEMNVSTLELGDSALYLCASSWTGGASGNTIYFGEGSWLTVV.